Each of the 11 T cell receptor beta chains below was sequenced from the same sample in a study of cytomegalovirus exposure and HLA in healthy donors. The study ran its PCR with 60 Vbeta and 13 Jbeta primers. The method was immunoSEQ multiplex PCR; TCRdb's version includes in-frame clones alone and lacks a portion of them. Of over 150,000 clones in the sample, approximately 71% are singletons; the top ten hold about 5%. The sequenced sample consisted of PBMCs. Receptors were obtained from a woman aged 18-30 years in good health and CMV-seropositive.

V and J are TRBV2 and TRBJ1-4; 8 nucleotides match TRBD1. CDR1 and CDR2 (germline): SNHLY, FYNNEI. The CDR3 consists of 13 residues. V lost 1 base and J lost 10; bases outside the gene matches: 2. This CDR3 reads CASSEGGTGKLFF. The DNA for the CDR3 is TGTGCCAGCAGTGAAGGGGGGACAGGAAAACTGTTTTTT.

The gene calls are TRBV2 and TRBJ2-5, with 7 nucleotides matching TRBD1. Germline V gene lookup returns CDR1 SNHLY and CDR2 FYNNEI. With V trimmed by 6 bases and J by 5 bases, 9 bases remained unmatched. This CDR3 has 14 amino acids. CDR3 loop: CASSGDLGGETQYF. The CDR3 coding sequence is TGTGCCAGCAGCGGAGACTTAGGGGGCGAGACCCAGTACTTC.

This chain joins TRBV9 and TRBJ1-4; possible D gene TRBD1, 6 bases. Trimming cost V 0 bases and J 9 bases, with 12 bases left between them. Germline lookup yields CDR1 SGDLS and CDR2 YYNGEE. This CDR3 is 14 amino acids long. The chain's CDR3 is CASSVGGGGQKLFF. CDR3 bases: TGTGCCAGCAGCGTAGGAGGGGGTGGCCAAAAACTGTTTTTT. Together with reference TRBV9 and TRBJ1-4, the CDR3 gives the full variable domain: DSGVTQTPKHLITATGQRVTLRCSPRSGDLSVYWYQQSLDQGLQFLIQYYNGEERAKGNILERFSAQQFPDLHSELNLSSLELGDSALYFCASSVGGGGQKLFFGSGTQLSVL.

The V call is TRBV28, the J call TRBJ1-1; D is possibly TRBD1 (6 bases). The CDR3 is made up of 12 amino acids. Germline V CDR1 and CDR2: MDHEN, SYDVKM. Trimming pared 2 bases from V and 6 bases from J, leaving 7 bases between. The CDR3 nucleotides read TGTGCCAGCAGTTTAGGGGGCGCTGAAGCTTTCTTT. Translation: CASSLGGAEAFF.

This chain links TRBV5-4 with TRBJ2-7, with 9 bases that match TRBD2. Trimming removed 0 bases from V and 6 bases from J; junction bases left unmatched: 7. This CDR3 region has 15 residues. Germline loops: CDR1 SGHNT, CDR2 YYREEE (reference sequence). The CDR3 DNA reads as TGTGCCAGCAGCTTGGGAATGGCGGGGGGGCTCGAGCAGTACTTC. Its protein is CASSLGMAGGLEQYF.

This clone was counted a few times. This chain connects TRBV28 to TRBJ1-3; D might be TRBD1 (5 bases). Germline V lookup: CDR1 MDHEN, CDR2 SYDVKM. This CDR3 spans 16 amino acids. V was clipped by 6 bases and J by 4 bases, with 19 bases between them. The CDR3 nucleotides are TGTGCCAGCAGATCCAGGAAGGAGGGGAAGGGAAACACCATATATTTT. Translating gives CASRSRKEGKGNTIYF.

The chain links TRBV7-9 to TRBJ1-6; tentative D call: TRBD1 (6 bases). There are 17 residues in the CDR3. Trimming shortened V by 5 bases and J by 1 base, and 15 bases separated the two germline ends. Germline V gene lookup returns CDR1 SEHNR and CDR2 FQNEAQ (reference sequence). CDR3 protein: CASSPTTGFSYNSPLHF. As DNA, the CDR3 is TGTGCCAGCAGCCCTACCACAGGGTTTTCCTATAATTCACCCCTCCACTTT.

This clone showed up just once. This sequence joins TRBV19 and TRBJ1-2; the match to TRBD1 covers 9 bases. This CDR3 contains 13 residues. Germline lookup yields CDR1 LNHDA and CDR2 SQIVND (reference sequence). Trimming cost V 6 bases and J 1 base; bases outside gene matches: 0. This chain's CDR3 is CASRDRGNYGYTF. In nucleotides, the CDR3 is TGTGCCAGTAGGGACAGGGGTAACTATGGCTACACCTTC.

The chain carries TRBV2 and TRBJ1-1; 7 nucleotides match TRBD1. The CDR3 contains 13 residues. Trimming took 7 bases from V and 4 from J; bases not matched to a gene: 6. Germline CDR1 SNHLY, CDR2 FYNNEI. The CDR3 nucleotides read TGTGCCAGCACTCGGGACAGACTCACTGAAGCTTTCTTT. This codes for CASTRDRLTEAFF.

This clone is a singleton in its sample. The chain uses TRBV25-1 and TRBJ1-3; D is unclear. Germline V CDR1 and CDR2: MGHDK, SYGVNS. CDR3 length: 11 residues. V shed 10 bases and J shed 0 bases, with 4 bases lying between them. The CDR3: CATHSGNTIYF. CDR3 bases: TGTGCCACCCACTCTGGAAACACCATATATTTT. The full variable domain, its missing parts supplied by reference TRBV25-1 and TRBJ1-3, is EADIYQTPRYLVIGTGKKITLECSQTMGHDKMYWYQQDPGMELHLIHYSYGVNSTEKGDLSSESTVSRIRTEHFPLTLESARPSHTSQYLCATHSGNTIYFGEGSWLTVV.

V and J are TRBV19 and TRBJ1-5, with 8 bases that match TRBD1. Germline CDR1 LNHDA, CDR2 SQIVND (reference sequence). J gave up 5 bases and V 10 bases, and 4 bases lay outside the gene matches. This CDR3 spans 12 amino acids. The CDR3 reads CATQQGDQPQHF. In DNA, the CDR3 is TGTGCCACTCAACAGGGGGATCAGCCCCAGCATTTT.